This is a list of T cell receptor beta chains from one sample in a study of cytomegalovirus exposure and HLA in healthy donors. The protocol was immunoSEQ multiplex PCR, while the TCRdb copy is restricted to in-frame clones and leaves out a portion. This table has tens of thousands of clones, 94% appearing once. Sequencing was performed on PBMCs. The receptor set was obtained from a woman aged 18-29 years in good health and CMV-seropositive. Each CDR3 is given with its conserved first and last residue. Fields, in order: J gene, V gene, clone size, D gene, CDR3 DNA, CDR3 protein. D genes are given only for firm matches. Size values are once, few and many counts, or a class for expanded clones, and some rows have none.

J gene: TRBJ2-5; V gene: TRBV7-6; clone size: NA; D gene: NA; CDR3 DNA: TGTGCCAGCAGCCTTGTGCGGGGGCGGGCAGAGACCCAGTACTTC; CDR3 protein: CASSLVRGRAETQYF
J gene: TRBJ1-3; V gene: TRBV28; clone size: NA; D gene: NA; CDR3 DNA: TGTGCCAGCGGGGAAAGGCAGGGTTCTGGAAACACCATATATTTT; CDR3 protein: CASGERQGSGNTIYF
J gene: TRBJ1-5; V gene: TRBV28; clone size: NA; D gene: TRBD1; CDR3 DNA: TGTGCCAGCAGTCCCGAGGGCAGGGGGGATCAGCCCCAGCATTTT; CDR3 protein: CASSPEGRGDQPQHF
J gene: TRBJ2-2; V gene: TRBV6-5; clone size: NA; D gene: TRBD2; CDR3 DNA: TGTGCCAGCAGCCTCCAGGGAGGGCTTACCGGGGAGCTGTTTTTT; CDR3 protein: CASSLQGGLTGELFF
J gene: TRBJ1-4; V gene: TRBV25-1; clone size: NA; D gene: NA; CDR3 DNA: TGTGCCAGCAGTCAGACACGAGATGAAAAACTGTTTTTT; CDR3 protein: CASSQTRDEKLFF
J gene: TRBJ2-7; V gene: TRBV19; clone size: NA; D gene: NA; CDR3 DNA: TGTGCCAGTAGTATAGGCCCAGGGGACTACGAGCAGTACTTC; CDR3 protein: CASSIGPGDYEQYF
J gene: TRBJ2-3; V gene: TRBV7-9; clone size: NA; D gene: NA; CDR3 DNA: TGTGCCAGCAGCTTAGGACTGGGTGAGGCAGATACGCAGTATTTT; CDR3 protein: CASSLGLGEADTQYF
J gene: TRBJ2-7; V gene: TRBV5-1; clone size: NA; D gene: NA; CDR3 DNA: TGCGCCAGCAGCGCCCAACTAGACCTTTGGTCCCACGAGCAGTACTTC; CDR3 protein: CASSAQLDLWSHEQYF
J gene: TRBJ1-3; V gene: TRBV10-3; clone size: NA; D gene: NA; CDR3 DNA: TGTGCCATCAGTCAAACACAAAGCGACTCTGGAAACACCATATATTTT; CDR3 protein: CAISQTQSDSGNTIYF
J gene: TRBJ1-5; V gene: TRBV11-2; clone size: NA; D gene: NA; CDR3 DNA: TGTGCCAGCAGCTTAGATGGCACAGGGAATCAGCCCCAGCATTTT; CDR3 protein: CASSLDGTGNQPQHF
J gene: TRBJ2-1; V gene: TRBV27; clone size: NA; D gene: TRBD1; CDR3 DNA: TGTGCCAGCAGTCCAGGGACAGGATTATACAATGAGCAGTTCTTC; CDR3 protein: CASSPGTGLYNEQFF
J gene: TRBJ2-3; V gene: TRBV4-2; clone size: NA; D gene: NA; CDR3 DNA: TGTGCCAGCAGCCAAGAAGCTAGCACAGATACGCAGTATTTT; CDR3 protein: CASSQEASTDTQYF
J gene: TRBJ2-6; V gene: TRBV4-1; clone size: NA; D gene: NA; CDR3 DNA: TGCGCCAGCAGCCAAGACTTCCCTGGGGCCAACGTCCTGACTTTC; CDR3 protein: CASSQDFPGANVLTF
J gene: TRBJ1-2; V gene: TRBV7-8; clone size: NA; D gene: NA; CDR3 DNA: TGTGCCAGCAGCTCCAGGGGTTTGGGTGGCTACACCTTC; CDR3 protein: CASSSRGLGGYTF
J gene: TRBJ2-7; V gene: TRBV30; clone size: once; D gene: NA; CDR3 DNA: TGTGCCTGGAGTGTAGGGGGTAACGAGCAGTACTTC; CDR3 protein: CAWSVGGNEQYF
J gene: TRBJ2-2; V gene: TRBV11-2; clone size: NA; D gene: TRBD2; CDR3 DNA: TGTGCCAGCAGCTTATGGAGCGGGAGTAGGGACGGGGAGCTGTTTTTT; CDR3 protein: CASSLWSGSRDGELFF
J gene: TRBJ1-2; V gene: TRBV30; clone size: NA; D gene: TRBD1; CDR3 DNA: TGTGCCTGGAACAGGGGGCGTGGTGGCTACACCTTC; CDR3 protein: CAWNRGRGGYTF
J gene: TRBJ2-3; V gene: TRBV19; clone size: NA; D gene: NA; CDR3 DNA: TGTGCCAGTAGTATCGGGGGTTTCACAGATACGCAGTATTTT; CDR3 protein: CASSIGGFTDTQYF
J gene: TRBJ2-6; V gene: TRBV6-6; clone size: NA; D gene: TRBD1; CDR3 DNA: TGTGCCAGCAGTTACGCACAGGGGGCTGGGGCCAACGTCCTGACTTTC; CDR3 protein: CASSYAQGAGANVLTF
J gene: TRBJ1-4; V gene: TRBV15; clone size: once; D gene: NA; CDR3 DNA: TGTGCCACCAGCAGAGATCGGGAGGGTGGCGAAAAACTGTTTTTT; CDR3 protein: CATSRDREGGEKLFF
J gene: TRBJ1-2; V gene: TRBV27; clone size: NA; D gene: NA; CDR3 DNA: TGTGCCAGCGGACAGTTCTATGGCTACACCTTC; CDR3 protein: CASGQFYGYTF
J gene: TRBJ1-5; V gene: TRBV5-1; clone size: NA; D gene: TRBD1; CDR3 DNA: TGCGCCAGCAGCCTCGGGACAGGCATAATGGGTCAGCCCCAGCATTTT; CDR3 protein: CASSLGTGIMGQPQHF
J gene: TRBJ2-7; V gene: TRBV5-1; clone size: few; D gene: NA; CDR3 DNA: TGCGCCAGCAGCTTGGCTATGGAGAGGGCCTACGAGCAGTACTTC; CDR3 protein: CASSLAMERAYEQYF
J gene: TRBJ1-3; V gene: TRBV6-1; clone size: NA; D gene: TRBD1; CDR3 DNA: TGTGCCAGCAGTGAGCTTCTACCGGGACAGGGGACGACAGGAAACACCATATATTTT; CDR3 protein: CASSELLPGQGTTGNTIYF
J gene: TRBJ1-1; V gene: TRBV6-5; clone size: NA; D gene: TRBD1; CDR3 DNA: TGTGCCAGCAGTAAGAAACGGCCGGGACAGGGCAAAGCTTTCTTT; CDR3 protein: CASSKKRPGQGKAFF
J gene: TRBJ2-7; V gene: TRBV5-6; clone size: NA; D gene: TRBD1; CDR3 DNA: TGTGCCAGCAGCGCCCGGGACAGGGAGCCTCACGAGCAGTACTTC; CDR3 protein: CASSARDREPHEQYF
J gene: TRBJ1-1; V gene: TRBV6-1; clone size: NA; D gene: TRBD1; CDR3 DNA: TGTGCCAGCAGTGCTGACAGGGACACTGAAGCTTTCTTT; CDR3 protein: CASSADRDTEAFF
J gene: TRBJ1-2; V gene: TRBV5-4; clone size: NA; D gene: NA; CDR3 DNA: TGTGCCAGCAGCTCACCCCCGGACCGGGGAAACTATGGCTACACCTTC; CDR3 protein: CASSSPPDRGNYGYTF
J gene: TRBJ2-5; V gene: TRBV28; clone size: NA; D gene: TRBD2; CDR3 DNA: TGTGCCAGCAGTTCCCTCTCGGGACTAGCGGGGCCATTCCAAGAGACCCAGTACTTC; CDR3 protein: CASSSLSGLAGPFQETQYF
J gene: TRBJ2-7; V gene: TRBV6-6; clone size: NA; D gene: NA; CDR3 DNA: TGTGCCAGCAGTTACAGAGTATCGAACTACGAGCAGTACTTC; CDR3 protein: CASSYRVSNYEQYF
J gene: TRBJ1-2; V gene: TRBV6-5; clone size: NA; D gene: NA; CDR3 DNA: TGTGCCAGCAGTTACGCGGATAGAGTATATGGCTACACCTTC; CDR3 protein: CASSYADRVYGYTF
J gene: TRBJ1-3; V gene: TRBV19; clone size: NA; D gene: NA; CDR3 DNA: TGTGCCAGTAGTGCCCTATCAGGGAAAAGGAATGGAAACACCATATATTTT; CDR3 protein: CASSALSGKRNGNTIYF
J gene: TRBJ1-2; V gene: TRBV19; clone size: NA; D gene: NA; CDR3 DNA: TGTGCCAGTAGTATCCCCTACGGCTACACCTTC; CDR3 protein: CASSIPYGYTF
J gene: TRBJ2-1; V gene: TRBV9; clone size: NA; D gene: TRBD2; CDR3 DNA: TGTGCCAGCAGCGTAGCTACTAGCGGGATCAATGAGCAGTTCTTC; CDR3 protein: CASSVATSGINEQFF
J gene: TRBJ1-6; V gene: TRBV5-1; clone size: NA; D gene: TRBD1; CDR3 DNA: TGCGCCAGCAGCTTGACGGGACAGGGAAATTCACCCCTCCACTTT; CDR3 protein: CASSLTGQGNSPLHF
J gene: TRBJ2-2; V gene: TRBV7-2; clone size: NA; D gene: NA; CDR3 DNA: TGTGCCAGCAGCTCCATCGTAGCGGCCGGGGAGCTGTTTTTT; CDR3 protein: CASSSIVAAGELFF
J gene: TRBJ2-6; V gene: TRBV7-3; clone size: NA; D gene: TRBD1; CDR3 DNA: TGTGCCAGCAGCTTAGAGGGGGCAAGAGGGGCCAACGTCCTGACTTTC; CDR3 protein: CASSLEGARGANVLTF
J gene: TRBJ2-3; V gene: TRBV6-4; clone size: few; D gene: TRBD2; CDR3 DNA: TGTGCCAGCAGTGAGACTAGCGGGGCGACAGATACGCAGTATTTT; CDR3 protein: CASSETSGATDTQYF
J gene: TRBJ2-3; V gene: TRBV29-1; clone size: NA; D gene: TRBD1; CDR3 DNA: TGCAGCGTCGTAGAGGGACAGGGGAATGCGCAGTATTTT; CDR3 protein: CSVVEGQGNAQYF
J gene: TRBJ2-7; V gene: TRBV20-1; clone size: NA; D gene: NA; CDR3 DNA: TGCAGTGCTAGCCTCTCCTACGAGCAGTACTTC; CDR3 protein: CSASLSYEQYF
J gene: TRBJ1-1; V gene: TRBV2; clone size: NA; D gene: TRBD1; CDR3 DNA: TGTGCCAGCAGTGGACAGGGGAACACTGAAGCTTTCTTT; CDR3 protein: CASSGQGNTEAFF
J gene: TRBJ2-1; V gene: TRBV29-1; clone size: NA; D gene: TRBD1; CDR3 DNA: TGCAGCGCCCTCACTCGGACAGGCTACAATGAGCAGTTCTTC; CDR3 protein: CSALTRTGYNEQFF
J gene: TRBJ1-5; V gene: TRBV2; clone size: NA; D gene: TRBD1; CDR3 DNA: TGTGCCAGCAGCGACCAGGGGGGCAATCAGCCCCAGCATTTT; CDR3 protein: CASSDQGGNQPQHF
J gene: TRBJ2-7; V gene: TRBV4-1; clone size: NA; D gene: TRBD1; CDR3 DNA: TGCGCCAGCAGCCAAGTCGGGACAGGGGACGAGCAGTACTTC; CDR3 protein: CASSQVGTGDEQYF
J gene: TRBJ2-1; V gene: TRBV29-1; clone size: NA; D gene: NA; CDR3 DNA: TGCAGCGTTGAAAACAGGAATGAGCAGTTCTTC; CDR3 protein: CSVENRNEQFF
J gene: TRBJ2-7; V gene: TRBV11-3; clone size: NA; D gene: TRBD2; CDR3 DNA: TGTGCCAGCAGCTTAACTAGCGGGGGCCCCTACGAGCAGTACTTC; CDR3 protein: CASSLTSGGPYEQYF
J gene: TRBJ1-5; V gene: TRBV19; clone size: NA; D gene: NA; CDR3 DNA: TGTGCCAGTACCCAGACTCCCCGCGGGCAGCCCCAGCATTTT; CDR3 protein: CASTQTPRGQPQHF
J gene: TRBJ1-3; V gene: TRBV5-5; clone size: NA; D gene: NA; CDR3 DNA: TGTGCCAGCAGCTTCGCGGACACGAGCTCTGGAAACACCATATATTTT; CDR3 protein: CASSFADTSSGNTIYF
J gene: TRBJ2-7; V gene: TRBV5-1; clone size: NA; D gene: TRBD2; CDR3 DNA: TGCGCCAGCAGCCCGGGACTAGCGGGGTTATACGAGCAGTACTTC; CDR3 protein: CASSPGLAGLYEQYF
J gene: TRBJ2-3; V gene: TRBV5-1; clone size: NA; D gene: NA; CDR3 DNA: TGCGCCAGCAGCTTGGAGGGGACTAGCACAGATACGCAGTATTTT; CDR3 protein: CASSLEGTSTDTQYF
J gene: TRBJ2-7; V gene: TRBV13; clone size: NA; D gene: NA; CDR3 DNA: TGTGCCAGCTCGTATTGGGGGCTGTACGAGCAGTACTTC; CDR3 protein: CASSYWGLYEQYF
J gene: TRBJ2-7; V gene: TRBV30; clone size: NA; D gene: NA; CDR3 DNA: TGTGCCTGGAGTGCTCCAGGGAATCCCTACGAGCAGTACTTC; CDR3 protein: CAWSAPGNPYEQYF
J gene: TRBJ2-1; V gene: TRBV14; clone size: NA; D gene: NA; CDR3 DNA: TGTGCCAGCAGCACTAGTCCCCCGACTAGCTACAATGAGCAGTTCTTC; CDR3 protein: CASSTSPPTSYNEQFF
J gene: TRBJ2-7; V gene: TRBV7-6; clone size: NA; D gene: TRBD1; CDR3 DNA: TGTGCCAGCAGCCCCAAGCCGGGACAGAGATACGAGCAGTACTTC; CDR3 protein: CASSPKPGQRYEQYF
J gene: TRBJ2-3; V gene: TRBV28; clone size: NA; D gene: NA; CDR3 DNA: TGTGCCAGCAGACTCGTGGGAGGGGGTACAGATACGCAGTATTTT; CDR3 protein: CASRLVGGGTDTQYF
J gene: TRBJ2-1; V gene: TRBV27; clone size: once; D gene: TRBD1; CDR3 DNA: TGTGCCAGCAGGCCGGACAGGGGGCTCGATGAGCAGTTCTTC; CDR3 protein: CASRPDRGLDEQFF
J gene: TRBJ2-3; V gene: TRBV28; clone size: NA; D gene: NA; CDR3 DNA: TGTGCCAGCAGTTTACAGAGCACAGATACGCAGTATTTT; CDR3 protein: CASSLQSTDTQYF